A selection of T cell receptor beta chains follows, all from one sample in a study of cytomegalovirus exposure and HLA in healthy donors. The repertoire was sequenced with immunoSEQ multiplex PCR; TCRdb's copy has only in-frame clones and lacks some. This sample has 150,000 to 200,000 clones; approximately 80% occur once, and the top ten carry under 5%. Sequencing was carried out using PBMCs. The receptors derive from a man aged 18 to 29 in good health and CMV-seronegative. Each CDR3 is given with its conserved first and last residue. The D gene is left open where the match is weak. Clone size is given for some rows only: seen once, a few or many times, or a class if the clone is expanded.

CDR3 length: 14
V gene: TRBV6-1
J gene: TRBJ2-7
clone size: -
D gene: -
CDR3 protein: CASSEGIHSYEQYF
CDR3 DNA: TGTGCCAGCAGTGAAGGCATACACTCCTACGAGCAGTACTTC

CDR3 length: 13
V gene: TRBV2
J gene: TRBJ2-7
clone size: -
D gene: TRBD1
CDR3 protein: CAPGQGLTYEQYF
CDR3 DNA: TGTGCCCCCGGACAGGGGTTAACCTACGAGCAGTACTTC

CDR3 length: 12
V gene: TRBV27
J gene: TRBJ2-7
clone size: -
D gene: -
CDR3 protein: CASSLTGSEQYF
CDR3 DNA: TGTGCCAGCAGCCTCACAGGGTCCGAGCAGTACTTC

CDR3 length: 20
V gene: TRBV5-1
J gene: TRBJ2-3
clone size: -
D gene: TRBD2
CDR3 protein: CASSFWTSGSPSPSTDTQYF
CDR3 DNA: TGCGCCAGCAGCTTCTGGACTAGCGGGAGCCCTAGCCCTAGCACAGATACGCAGTATTTT

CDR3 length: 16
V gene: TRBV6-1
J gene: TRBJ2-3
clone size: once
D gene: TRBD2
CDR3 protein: CASSELAGGDTDTQYF
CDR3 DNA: TGTGCCAGCAGTGAATTGGCGGGAGGAGACACAGATACGCAGTATTTT

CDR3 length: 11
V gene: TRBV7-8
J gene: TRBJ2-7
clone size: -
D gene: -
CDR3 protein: CASIDSGEQYF
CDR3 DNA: TGTGCCAGCATCGATTCGGGTGAGCAGTACTTC

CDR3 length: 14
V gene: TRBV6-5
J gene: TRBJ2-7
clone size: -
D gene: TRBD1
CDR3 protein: CASSYTGVHYEQYF
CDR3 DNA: TGTGCCAGCAGTTACACAGGGGTTCACTACGAGCAGTACTTC

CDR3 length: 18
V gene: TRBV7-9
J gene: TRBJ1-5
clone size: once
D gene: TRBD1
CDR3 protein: CSSSLMPGQGMGNQPQHF
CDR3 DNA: TGTTCCAGCAGCTTAATGCCAGGACAGGGAATGGGCAATCAGCCCCAGCATTTT

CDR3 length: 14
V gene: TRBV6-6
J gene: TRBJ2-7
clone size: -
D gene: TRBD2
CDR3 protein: CASTLGLAAYEQYF
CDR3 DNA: TGTGCCAGCACTCTGGGACTAGCAGCCTACGAGCAGTACTTC

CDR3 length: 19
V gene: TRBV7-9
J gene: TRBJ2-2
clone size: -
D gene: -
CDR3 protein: CASSFRDRLAGPNTGELFF
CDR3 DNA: TGTGCCAGCAGTTTTCGTGACAGACTGGCGGGGCCGAACACCGGGGAGCTGTTTTTT

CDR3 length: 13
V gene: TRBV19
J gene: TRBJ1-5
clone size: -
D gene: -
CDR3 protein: CASSIGTESPQHF
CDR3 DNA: TGTGCCAGTAGTATAGGGACAGAGAGTCCCCAGCATTTT

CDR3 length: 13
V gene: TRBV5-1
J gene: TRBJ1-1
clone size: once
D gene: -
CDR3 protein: CASSLGGGIEAFF
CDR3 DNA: TGCGCCAGCAGCTTGGGAGGAGGGATTGAAGCTTTCTTT

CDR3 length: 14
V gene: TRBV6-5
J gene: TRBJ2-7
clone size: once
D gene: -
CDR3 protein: CASSFTQESYEQYF
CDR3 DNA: TGTGCCAGCAGTTTCACACAGGAGTCCTACGAGCAGTACTTC

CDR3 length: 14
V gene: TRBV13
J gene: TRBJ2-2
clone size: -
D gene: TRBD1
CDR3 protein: CASSMNGQAGELFF
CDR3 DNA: TGTGCCAGCAGCATGAACGGACAGGCCGGGGAGCTGTTTTTT

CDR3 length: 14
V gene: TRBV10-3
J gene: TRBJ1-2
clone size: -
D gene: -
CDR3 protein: CAMGTDPLFDGYTF
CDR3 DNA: TGTGCCATGGGGACTGACCCGTTGTTCGATGGCTACACCTTC

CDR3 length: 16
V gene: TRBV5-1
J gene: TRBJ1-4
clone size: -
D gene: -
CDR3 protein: CASSQASFATNEKLFF
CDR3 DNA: TGCGCCAGCAGCCAGGCAAGTTTCGCAACTAATGAAAAACTGTTTTTT

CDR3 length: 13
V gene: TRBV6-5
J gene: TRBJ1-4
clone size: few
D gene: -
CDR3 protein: CASRGFINEKLFF
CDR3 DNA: TGTGCCAGCAGGGGCTTTATTAATGAAAAACTGTTTTTT

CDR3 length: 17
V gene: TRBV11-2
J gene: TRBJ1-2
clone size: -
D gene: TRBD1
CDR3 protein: CASSSNRDRGAHYGYTF
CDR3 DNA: TGTGCCAGCAGCTCAAACCGGGACAGGGGGGCCCACTATGGCTACACCTTC